This TCR beta chain was sequenced during a study of control samples from healthy donors and cancer patients. Trimming shortened V by 0 bases and J by 8 bases, and 14 bases separated the two germline ends. The CDR3 consists of 15 residues. CDR1 is SGHDT, CDR2 YYEEEE, per germline. Libraries were prepared by immunoSEQ multiplex PCR; TCRdb keeps only in-frame clonotypes and omits some of them. The sample lists about 150,000 clones, 93% occurring once. The sequence was obtained from a man in his fifties or sixties in good health. Sequencing was done on a sample of blood. The chain recombines TRBV5-6 with TRBJ1-4, with a possible D match to TRBD1 (5 bases). CDR3 DNA sequence: TGTGCCAGCAGCTTGGTAGGGGCAGTAGGAGAAAAACTGTTTTTT. Translating gives CASSLVGAVGEKLFF.